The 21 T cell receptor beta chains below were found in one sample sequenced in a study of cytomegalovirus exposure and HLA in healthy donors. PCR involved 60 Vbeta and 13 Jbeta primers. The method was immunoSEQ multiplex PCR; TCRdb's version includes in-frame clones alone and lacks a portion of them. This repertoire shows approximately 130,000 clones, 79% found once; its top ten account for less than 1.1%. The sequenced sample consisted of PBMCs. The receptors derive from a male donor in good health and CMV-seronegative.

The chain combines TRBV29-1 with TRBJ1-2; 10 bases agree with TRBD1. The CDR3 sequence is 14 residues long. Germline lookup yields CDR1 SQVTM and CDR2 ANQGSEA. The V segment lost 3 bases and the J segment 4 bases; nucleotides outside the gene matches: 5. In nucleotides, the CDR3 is TGCAGCGTTGAGACAGGGGGCGCGGGCTATGGCTACACCTTC. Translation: CSVETGGAGYGYTF.

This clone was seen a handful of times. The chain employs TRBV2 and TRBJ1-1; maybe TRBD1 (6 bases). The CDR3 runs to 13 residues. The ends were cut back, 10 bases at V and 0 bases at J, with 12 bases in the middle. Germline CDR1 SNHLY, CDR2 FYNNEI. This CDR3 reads CATRTDMNTEAFF. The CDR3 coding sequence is TGTGCCACAAGGACAGACATGAACACTGAAGCTTTCTTT. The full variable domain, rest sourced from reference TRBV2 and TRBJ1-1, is EPEVTQTPSHQVTQMGQEVILRCVPISNHLYFYWYRQILGQKVEFLVSFYNNEISEKSEIFDDQFSVERPDGSNFTLKIRSTKLEDSAMYFCATRTDMNTEAFFGQGTRLTVV.

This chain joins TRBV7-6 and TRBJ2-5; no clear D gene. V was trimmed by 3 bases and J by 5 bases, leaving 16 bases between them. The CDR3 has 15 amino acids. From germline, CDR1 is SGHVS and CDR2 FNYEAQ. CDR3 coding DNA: TGTGCCAGCAGCTTGACGGTGGAGAGTTGGGAGACCCAGTACTTC. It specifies CASSLTVESWETQYF.

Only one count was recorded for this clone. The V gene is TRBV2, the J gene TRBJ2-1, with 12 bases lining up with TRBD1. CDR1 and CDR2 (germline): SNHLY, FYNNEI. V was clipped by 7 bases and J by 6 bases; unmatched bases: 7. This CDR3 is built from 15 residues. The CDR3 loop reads CASIPGQGARNEQFF. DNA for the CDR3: TGTGCCAGCATTCCGGGACAGGGGGCGCGCAATGAGCAGTTCTTC. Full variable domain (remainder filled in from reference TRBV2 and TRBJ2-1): EPEVTQTPSHQVTQMGQEVILRCVPISNHLYFYWYRQILGQKVEFLVSFYNNEISEKSEIFDDQFSVERPDGSNFTLKIRSTKLEDSAMYFCASIPGQGARNEQFFGPGTRLTVL.

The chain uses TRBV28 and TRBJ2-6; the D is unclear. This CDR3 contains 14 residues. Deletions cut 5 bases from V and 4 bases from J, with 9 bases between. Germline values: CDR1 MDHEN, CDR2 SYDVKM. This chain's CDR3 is CASSRVFGANVLTF. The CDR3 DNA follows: TGTGCCAGCAGTCGTGTTTTCGGGGCCAACGTCCTGACTTTC. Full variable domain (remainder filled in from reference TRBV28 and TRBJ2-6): DVKVTQSSRYLVKRTGEKVFLECVQDMDHENMFWYRQDPGLGLRLIYFSYDVKMKEKGDIPEGYSVSREKKERFSLILESASTNQTSMYLCASSRVFGANVLTFGAGSRLTVL.

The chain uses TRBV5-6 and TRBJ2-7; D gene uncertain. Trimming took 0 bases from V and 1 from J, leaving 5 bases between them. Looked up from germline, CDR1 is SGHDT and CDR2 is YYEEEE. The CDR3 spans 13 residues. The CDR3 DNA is TGTGCCAGCAGCTTGGTTCAGTCCTACGAGCAGTACTTC. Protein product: CASSLVQSYEQYF.

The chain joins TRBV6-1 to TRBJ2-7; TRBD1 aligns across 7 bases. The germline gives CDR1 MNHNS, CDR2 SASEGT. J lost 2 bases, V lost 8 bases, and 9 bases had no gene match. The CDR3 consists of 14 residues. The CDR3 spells CASATGTATYEQYF. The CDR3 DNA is TGTGCCAGCGCTACGGGGACAGCGACCTACGAGCAGTACTTC.

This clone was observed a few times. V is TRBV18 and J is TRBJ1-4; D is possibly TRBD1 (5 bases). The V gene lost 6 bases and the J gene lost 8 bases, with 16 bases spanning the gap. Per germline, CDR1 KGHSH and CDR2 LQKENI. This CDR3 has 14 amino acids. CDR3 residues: CASSRSREGEKLFF. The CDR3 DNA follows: TGTGCCAGCTCCCGCAGCAGGGAGGGCGAAAAACTGTTTTTT. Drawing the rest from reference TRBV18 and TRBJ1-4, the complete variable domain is NAGVMQNPRHLVRRRGQEARLRCSPMKGHSHVYWYRQLPEEGLKFMVYLQKENIIDESGMPKERFSAEFPKEGPSILRIQQVVRGDSAAYFCASSRSREGEKLFFGSGTQLSVL.

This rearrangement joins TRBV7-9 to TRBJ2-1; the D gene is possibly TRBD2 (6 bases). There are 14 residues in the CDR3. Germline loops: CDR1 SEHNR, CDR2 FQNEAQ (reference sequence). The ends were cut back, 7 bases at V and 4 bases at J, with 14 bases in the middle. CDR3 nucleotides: TGTGCCAGCACCCGTGGGGGGTCTTACAATGAGCAGTTCTTC. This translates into CASTRGGSYNEQFF.

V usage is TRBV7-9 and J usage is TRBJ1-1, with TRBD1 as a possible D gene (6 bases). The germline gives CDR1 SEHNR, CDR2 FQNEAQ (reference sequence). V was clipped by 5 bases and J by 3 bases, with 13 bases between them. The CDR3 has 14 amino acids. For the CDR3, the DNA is TGTGCCAGCAGCAACAGGGAGGGGGACACTGAAGCTTTCTTT. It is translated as CASSNREGDTEAFF.

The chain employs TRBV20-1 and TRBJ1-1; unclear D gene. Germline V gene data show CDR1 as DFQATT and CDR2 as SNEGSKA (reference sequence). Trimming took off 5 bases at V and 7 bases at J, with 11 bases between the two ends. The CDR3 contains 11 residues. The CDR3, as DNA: TGCAGTGCTTCAGGCGTGAATGAAGCTTTCTTT. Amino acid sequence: CSASGVNEAFF.

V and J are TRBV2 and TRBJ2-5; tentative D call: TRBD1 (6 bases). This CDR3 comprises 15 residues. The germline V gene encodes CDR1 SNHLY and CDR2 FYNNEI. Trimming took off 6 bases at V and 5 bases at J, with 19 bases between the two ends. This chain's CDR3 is CASRDLYRAEETQYF. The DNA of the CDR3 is TGTGCCAGCAGGGACCTGTACAGGGCTGAGGAGACCCAGTACTTC.

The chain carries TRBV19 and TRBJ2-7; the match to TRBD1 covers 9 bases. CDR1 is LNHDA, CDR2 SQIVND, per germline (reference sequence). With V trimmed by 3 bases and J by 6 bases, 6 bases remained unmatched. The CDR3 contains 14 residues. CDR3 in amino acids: CASSIRDRAFEQYF. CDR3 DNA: TGTGCCAGTAGTATCCGGGACAGGGCCTTCGAGCAGTACTTC.

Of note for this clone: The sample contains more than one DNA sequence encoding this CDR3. The CDR3 loop is CASSPGQGGNQPQHF. DNA of the CDR3: TGTGCCAGCAGCCCCGGACAGGGAGGGAATCAGCCCCAGCATTTT. The rearrangement uses TRBV7-2 and TRBJ1-5; 8 bases line up with TRBD1. CDR3 length: 15 residues. Germline assignment: CDR1 SGHTA and CDR2 FQGNSA. The V and J ends lost 5 bases and 4 bases, in that order; junction bases with no gene match: 7.

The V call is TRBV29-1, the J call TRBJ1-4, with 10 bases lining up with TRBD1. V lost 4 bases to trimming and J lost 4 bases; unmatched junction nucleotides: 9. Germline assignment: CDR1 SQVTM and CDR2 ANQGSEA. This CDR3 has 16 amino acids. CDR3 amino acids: CSVGGDRGRNNEKLFF. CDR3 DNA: TGCAGCGTTGGGGGAGACAGGGGGCGAAATAATGAAAAACTGTTTTTT.

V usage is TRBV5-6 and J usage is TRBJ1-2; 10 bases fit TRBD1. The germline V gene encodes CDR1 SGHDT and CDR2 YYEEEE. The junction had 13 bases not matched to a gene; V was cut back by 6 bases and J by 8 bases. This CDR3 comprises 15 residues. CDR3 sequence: CASTHSGQGDWGYTF. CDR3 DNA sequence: TGTGCCAGCACCCACTCAGGACAGGGGGACTGGGGCTACACCTTC.

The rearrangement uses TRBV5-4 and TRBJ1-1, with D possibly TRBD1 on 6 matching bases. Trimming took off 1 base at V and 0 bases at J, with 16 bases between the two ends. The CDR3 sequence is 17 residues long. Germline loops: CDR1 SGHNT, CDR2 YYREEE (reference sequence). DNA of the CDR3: TGTGCCAGCAGCTTGAGTCAGGGGCAGATGGTGAACACTGAAGCTTTCTTT. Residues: CASSLSQGQMVNTEAFF.

The CDR3 nucleotides are TGTGCCAGCAGCTTAGAGAGCGGGGGGGTAAGATTGGACAATGAGCAGTTCTTC. This gives the protein CASSLESGGVRLDNEQFF. This chain uses TRBV11-2 with TRBJ2-1; 10 bases are shared with TRBD2. Germline lookup yields CDR1 SGHAT and CDR2 FQNNGV. Trimming removed 0 bases from V and 5 bases from J; junction bases left unmatched: 10. This CDR3 is built from 18 residues.

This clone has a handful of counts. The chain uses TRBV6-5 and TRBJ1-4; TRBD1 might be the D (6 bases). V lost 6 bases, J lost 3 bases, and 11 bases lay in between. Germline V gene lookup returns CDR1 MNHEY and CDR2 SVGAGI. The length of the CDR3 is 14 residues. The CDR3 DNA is TGTGCCAGCAGGGGGGAGGGGGCTAATGAAAAACTGTTTTTT. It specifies CASRGEGANEKLFF.

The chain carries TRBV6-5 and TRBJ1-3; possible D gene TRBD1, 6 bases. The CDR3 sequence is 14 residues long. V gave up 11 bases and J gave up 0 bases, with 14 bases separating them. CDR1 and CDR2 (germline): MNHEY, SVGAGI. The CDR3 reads CASGRGHSGNTIYF. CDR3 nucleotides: TGTGCCTCAGGGCGGGGGCACTCTGGAAACACCATATATTTT.

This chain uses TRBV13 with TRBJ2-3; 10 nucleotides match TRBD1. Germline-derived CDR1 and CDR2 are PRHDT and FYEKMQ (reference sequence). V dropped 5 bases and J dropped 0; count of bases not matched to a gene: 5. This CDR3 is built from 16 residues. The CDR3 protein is CASSPRDRGSTDTQYF. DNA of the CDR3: TGTGCCAGCAGCCCCCGGGACAGGGGTAGCACAGATACGCAGTATTTT.